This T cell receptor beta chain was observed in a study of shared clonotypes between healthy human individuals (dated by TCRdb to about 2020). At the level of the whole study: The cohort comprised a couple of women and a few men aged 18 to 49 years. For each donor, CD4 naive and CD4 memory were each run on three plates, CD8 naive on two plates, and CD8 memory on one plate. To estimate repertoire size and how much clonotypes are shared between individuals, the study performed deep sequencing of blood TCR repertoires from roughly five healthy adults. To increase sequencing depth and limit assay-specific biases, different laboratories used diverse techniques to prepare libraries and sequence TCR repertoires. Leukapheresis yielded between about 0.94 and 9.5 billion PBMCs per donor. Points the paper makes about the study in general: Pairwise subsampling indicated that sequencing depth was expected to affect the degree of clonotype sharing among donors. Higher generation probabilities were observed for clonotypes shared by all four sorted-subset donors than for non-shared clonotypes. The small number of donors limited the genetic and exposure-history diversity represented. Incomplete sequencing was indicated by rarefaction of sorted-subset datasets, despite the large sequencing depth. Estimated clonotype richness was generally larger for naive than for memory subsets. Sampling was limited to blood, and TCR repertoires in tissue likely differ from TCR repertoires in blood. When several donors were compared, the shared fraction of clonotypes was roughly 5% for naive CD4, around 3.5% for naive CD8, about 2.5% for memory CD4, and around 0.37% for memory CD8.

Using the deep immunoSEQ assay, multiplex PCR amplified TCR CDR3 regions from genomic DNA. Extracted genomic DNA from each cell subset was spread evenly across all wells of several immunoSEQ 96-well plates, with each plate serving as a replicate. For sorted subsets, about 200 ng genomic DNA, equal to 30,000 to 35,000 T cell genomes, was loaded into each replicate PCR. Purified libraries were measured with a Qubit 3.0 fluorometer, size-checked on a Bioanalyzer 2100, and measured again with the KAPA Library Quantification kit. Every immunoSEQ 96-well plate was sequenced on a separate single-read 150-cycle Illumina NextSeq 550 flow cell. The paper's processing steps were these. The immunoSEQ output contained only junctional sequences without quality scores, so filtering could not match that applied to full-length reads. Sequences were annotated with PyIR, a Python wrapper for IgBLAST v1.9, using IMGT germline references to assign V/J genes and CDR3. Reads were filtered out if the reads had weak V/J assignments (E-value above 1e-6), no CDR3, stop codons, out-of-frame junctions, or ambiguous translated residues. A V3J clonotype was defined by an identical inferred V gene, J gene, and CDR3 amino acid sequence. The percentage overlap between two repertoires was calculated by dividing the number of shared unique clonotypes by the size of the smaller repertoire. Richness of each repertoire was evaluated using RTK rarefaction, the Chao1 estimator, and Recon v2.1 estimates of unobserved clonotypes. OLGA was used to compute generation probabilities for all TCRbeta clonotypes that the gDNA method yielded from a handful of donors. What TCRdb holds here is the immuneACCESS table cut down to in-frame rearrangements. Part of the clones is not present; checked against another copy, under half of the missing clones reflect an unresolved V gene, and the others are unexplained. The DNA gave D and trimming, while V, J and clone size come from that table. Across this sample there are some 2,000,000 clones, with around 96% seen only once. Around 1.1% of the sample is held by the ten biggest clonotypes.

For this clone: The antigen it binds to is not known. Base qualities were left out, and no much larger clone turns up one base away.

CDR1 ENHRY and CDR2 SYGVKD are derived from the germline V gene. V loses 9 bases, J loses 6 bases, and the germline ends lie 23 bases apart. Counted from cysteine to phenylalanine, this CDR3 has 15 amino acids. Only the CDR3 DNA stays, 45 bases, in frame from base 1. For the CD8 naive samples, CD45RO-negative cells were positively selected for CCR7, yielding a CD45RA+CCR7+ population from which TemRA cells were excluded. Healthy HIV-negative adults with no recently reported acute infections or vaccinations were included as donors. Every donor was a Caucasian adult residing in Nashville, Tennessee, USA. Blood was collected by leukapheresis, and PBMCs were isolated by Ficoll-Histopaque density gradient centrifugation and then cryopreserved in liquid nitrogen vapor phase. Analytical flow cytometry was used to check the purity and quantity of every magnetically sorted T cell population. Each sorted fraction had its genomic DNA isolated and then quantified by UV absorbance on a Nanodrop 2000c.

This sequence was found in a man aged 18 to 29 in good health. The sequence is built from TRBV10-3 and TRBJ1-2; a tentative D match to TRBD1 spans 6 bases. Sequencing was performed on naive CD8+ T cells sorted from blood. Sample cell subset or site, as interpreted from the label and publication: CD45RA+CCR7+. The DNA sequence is TGTGCCATAAGCGGGCCCCCAGGGGCAGGCGATGGCTACACCTTC. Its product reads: CAISGPPGAGDGYTF.